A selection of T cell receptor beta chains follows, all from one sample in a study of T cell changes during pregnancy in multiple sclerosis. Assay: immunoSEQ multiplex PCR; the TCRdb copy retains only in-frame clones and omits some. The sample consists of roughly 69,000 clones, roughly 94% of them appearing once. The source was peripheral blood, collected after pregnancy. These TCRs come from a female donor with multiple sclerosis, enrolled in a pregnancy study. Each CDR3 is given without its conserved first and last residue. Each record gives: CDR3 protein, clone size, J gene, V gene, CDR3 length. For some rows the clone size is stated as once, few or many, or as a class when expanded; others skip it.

CDR3aa: ASSPGTGTDEQY
abundance: .
j_gene: TRBJ2-7
v_gene: TRBV11-3
len: 12

CDR3aa: ASSPLTNYGYT
abundance: .
j_gene: TRBJ1-2
v_gene: TRBV18
len: 11

CDR3aa: ASNTGGGGYEQY
abundance: .
j_gene: TRBJ2-7
v_gene: TRBV2
len: 12

CDR3aa: ASSKREQGGTDTQY
abundance: .
j_gene: TRBJ2-3
v_gene: TRBV21-1
len: 14

CDR3aa: ASSLGGRGSSYNEQF
abundance: .
j_gene: TRBJ2-1
v_gene: TRBV5-4
len: 15

CDR3aa: ASRGQGGLRDGYT
abundance: .
j_gene: TRBJ1-2
v_gene: TRBV28
len: 13

CDR3aa: ATRTAVEKLF
abundance: .
j_gene: TRBJ1-4
v_gene: TRBV28
len: 10

CDR3aa: ASSLVRGRRNQPQH
abundance: many
j_gene: TRBJ1-5
v_gene: TRBV11-2
len: 14

CDR3aa: ASSPPNRAEENIQY
abundance: .
j_gene: TRBJ2-4
v_gene: TRBV18
len: 14

CDR3aa: ASSLRQGVYEQY
abundance: .
j_gene: TRBJ2-7
v_gene: TRBV27
len: 12

CDR3aa: ASSEPGRSTGELF
abundance: .
j_gene: TRBJ2-2
v_gene: TRBV6-1
len: 13

CDR3aa: AIRRDPHDEQF
abundance: once
j_gene: TRBJ2-1
v_gene: TRBV10-3
len: 11

CDR3aa: ASLTSGLSYNEQF
abundance: .
j_gene: TRBJ2-1
v_gene: TRBV10-2
len: 13

CDR3aa: ASSQPSSGRVNEQF
abundance: .
j_gene: TRBJ2-1
v_gene: TRBV4-1
len: 14

CDR3aa: ASSPRVGYT
abundance: .
j_gene: TRBJ1-2
v_gene: TRBV7-2
len: 9

CDR3aa: ASSRGDREPLSNQPQH
abundance: .
j_gene: TRBJ1-5
v_gene: TRBV28
len: 16

CDR3aa: ASSLGAGFNTEAF
abundance: .
j_gene: TRBJ1-1
v_gene: TRBV5-1
len: 13

CDR3aa: ASSQALAEYEQY
abundance: .
j_gene: TRBJ2-7
v_gene: TRBV4-1
len: 12

CDR3aa: ASSALDRLDGYT
abundance: .
j_gene: TRBJ1-2
v_gene: TRBV27
len: 12

CDR3aa: ATKGENTGELF
abundance: once
j_gene: TRBJ2-2
v_gene: TRBV10-3
len: 11

CDR3aa: ASSYRLAGDGEQF
abundance: .
j_gene: TRBJ2-1
v_gene: TRBV6-5
len: 13

CDR3aa: ASSLTRESAGGPYEQF
abundance: .
j_gene: TRBJ2-1
v_gene: TRBV7-9
len: 16

CDR3aa: ASSQDSGRYGYT
abundance: .
j_gene: TRBJ1-2
v_gene: TRBV4-3
len: 12

CDR3aa: ASSLYPRQGGGHGYT
abundance: .
j_gene: TRBJ1-2
v_gene: TRBV27
len: 15

CDR3aa: ASSGRGRELRRNEQF
abundance: .
j_gene: TRBJ2-1
v_gene: TRBV2
len: 15

CDR3aa: ASSLDKSGGLYEQF
abundance: .
j_gene: TRBJ2-1
v_gene: TRBV28
len: 14

CDR3aa: ASSINPRNTEAF
abundance: .
j_gene: TRBJ1-1
v_gene: TRBV19
len: 12

CDR3aa: ASSLAASGRYEQY
abundance: few
j_gene: TRBJ2-7
v_gene: TRBV5-4
len: 13

CDR3aa: ASKPGGNYGYT
abundance: few
j_gene: TRBJ1-2
v_gene: TRBV6-5
len: 11

CDR3aa: ASTVPTIYGYT
abundance: .
j_gene: TRBJ1-2
v_gene: TRBV7-9
len: 11

CDR3aa: ASSSGRDQETQY
abundance: few
j_gene: TRBJ2-5
v_gene: TRBV6-1
len: 12

CDR3aa: ASSLFPSDRNKQY
abundance: once
j_gene: TRBJ2-5
v_gene: TRBV5-6
len: 13

CDR3aa: ASSLLISGHTNTEAF
abundance: .
j_gene: TRBJ1-1
v_gene: TRBV27
len: 15

CDR3aa: ASSLNIDEKLF
abundance: once
j_gene: TRBJ1-4
v_gene: TRBV7-2
len: 11

CDR3aa: ASSQDRLAETGELF
abundance: .
j_gene: TRBJ2-2
v_gene: TRBV4-2
len: 14

CDR3aa: ASSLGLAGENTGELF
abundance: .
j_gene: TRBJ2-2
v_gene: TRBV28
len: 15

CDR3aa: ASSMRETSSTDTQY
abundance: .
j_gene: TRBJ2-3
v_gene: TRBV19
len: 14

CDR3aa: ASSLPGVYYGYT
abundance: .
j_gene: TRBJ1-2
v_gene: TRBV28
len: 12

CDR3aa: ASSFDRATEAQY
abundance: .
j_gene: TRBJ2-5
v_gene: TRBV5-1
len: 12

CDR3aa: AWSALPGQSTDTQY
abundance: .
j_gene: TRBJ2-3
v_gene: TRBV30
len: 14

CDR3aa: ASSPGINNYGYT
abundance: .
j_gene: TRBJ1-2
v_gene: TRBV18
len: 12

CDR3aa: ASSLIPGQEPYEQY
abundance: .
j_gene: TRBJ2-7
v_gene: TRBV27
len: 14

CDR3aa: ASSLDSRTGELF
abundance: .
j_gene: TRBJ2-2
v_gene: TRBV7-6
len: 12